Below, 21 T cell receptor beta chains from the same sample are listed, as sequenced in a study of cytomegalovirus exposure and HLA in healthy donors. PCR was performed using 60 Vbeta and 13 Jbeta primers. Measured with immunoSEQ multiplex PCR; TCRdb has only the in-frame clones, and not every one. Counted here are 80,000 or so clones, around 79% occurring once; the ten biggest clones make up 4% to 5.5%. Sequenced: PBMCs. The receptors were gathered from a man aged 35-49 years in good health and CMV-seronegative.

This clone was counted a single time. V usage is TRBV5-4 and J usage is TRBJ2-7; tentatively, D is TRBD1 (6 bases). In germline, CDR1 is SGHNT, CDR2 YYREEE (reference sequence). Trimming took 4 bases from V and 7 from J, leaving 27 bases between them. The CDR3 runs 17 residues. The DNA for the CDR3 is TGTGCCAGCAGCCCGCCGACGAATCAGGGGCAGTTTCGGGAGCAGTACTTC. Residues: CASSPPTNQGQFREQYF.

CDR3 DNA sequence: TGTGCCAGCAGCCGCCCCGGGACAGGGACTACTGAAGCTTTCTTT. This sequence encodes CASSRPGTGTTEAFF. J is TRBJ1-1 and V is TRBV5-4; 9 bases fit TRBD1. Germline trimming cut 4 bases from V and 5 bases from J; bases unmatched to any gene: 9. CDR1 is SGHNT and CDR2 is YYREEE in the germline V gene (reference sequence). This CDR3 contains 15 residues.

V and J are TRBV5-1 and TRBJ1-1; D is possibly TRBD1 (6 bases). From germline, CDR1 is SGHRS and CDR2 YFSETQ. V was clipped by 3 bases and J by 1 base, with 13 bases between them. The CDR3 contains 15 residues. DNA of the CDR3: TGCGCCAGCAGCTCCGGTGGGGGCAGGAACACTGAAGCTTTCTTT. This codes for CASSSGGGRNTEAFF.

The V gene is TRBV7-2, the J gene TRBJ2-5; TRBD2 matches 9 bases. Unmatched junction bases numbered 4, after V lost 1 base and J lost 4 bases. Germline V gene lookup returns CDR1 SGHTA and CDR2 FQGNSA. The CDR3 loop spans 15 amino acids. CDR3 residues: CASSLGSSGGETQYF. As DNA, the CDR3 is TGTGCCAGCAGCTTAGGGAGTAGCGGGGGAGAGACCCAGTACTTC.

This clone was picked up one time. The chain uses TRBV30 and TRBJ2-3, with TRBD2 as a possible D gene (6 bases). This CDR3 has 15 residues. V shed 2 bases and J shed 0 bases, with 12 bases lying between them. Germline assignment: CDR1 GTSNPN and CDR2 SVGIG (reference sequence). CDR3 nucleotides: TGTGCCTGGAGTTTAGGAGGGCGGAGCACAGATACGCAGTATTTT. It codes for CAWSLGGRSTDTQYF.

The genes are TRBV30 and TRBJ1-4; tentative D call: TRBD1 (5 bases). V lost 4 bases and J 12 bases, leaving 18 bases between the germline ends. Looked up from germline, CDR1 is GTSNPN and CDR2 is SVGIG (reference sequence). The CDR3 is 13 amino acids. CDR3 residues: CAWTRTIRGELFF. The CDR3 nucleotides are TGTGCCTGGACTCGGACCATCCGGGGGGAACTGTTTTTT. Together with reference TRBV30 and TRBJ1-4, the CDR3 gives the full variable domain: SQTIHQWPATLVQPVGSPLSLECTVEGTSNPNLYWYRQAAGRGLQLLFYSVGIGQISSEVPQNLSASRPQDRQFILSSKKLLLSDSGFYLCAWTRTIRGELFFGSGTQLSVL.

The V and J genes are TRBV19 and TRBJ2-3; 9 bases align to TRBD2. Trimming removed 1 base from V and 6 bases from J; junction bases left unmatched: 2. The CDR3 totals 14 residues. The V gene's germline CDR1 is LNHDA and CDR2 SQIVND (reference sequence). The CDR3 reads CASSIALAGDTQYF. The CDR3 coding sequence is TGTGCCAGTAGTATAGCACTAGCGGGTGATACGCAGTATTTT.

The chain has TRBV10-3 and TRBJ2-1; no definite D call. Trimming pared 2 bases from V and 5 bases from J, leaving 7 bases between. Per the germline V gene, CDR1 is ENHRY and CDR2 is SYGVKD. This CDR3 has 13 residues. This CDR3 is CAISEDRNNEQFF. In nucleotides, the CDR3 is TGTGCCATCAGTGAGGATAGAAACAATGAGCAGTTCTTC.

The DNA for the CDR3 is TGCGCCAGCAGCCAAGGCGGTTCCCCCAACGAGCAGTACTTC. Amino acid sequence: CASSQGGSPNEQYF. This sequence joins TRBV4-1 and TRBJ2-7; no clear D. The CDR3 runs to 14 residues. From germline, CDR1 is MGHRA and CDR2 YSYEKL. The V end lost 1 base, the J end lost 5 bases, and 12 bases lay between the germline ends.

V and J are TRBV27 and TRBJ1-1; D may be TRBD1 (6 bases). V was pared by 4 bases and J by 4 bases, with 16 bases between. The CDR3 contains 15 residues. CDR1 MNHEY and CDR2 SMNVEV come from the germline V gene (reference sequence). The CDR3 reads CASSSPQGLGTEAFF. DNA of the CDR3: TGTGCCAGCAGTTCCCCACAGGGCTTGGGCACTGAAGCTTTCTTT.

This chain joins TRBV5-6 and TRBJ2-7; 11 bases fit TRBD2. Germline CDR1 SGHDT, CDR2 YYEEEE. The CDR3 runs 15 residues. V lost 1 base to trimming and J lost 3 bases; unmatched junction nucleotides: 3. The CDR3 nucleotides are TGTGCCAGCAGCTTGTTGGGGACTAGCGGCTACGAGCAGTACTTC. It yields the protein CASSLLGTSGYEQYF. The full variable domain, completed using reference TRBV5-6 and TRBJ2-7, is DAGVTQSPTHLIKTRGQQVTLRCSPKSGHDTVSWYQQALGQGPQFIFQYYEEEERQRGNFPDRFSGHQFPNYSSELNVNALLLGDSALYLCASSLLGTSGYEQYFGPGTRLTVT.

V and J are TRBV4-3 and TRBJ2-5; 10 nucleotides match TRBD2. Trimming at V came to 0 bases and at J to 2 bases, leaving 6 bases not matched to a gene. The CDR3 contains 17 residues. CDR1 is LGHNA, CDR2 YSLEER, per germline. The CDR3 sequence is CASSQDVLAGRQETQYF. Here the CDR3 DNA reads TGCGCCAGCAGCCAAGATGTACTAGCGGGGAGACAAGAGACCCAGTACTTC.

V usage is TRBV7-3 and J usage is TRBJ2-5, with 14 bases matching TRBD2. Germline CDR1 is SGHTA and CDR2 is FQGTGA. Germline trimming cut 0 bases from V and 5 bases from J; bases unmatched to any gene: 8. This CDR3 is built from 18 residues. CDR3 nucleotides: TGTGCCAGCAGCTTAACCGGGACTAGCGGGAGAGGGGGGGAGACCCAGTACTTC. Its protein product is CASSLTGTSGRGGETQYF. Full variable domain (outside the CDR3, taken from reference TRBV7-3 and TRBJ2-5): GAGVSQTPSNKVTEKGKYVELRCDPISGHTALYWYRQSLGQGPEFLIYFQGTGAADDSGLPNDRFFAVRPEGSVSTLKIQRTERGDSAVYLCASSLTGTSGRGGETQYFGPGTRLLVL.

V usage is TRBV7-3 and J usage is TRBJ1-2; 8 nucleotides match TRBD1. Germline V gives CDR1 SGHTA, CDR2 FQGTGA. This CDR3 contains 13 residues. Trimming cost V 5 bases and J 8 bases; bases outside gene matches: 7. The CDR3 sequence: CASSPGQGEGYTF. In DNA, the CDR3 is TGTGCCAGCAGCCCCGGACAGGGAGAGGGCTACACCTTC.

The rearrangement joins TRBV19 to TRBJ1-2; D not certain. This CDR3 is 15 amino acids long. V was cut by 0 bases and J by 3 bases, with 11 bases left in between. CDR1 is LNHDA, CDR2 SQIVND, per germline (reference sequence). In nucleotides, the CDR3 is TGTGCCAGTAGTATAGAGGGTACCGGGTACTATGGCTACACCTTC. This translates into CASSIEGTGYYGYTF.

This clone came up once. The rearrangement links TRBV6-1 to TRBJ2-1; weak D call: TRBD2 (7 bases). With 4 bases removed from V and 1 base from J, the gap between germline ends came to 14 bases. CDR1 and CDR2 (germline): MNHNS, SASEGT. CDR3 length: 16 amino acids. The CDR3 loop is CASSGGGQASYNEQFF. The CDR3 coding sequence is TGTGCCAGCAGTGGGGGGGGGCAGGCTTCCTACAATGAGCAGTTCTTC.

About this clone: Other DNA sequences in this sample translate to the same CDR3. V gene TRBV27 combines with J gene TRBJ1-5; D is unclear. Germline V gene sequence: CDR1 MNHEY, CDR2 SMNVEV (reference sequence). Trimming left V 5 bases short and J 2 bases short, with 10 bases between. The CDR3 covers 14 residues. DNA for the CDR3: TGTGCCAGCAGTCTCGAGGGTGGCAATCAGCCCCAGCATTTT. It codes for CASSLEGGNQPQHF.

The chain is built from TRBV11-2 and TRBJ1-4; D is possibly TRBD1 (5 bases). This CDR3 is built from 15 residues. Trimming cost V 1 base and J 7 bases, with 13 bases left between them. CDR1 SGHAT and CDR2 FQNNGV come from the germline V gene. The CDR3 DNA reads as TGTGCCAGCAGCTTAGTCCCGGGGGGTATTGAAAAACTGTTTTTT. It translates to CASSLVPGGIEKLFF.

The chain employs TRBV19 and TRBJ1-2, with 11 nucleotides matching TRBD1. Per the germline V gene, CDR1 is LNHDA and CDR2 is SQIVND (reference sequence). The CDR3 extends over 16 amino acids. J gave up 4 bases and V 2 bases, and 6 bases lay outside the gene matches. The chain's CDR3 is CASSINSGQGVYGYTF. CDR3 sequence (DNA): TGTGCCAGTAGTATAAACTCGGGACAGGGGGTCTATGGCTACACCTTC.

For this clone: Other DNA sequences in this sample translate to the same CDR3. As DNA, the CDR3 is TGCGCCAGCAGCCAAGTGGCGGGAGGGTCCTACAATGAGCAGTTCTTC. Protein sequence: CASSQVAGGSYNEQFF. The gene calls are TRBV4-3 and TRBJ2-1; 9 bases are shared with TRBD2. With 1 base clipped from V and 1 base from J, the junction kept 2 bases outside the gene matches. The CDR3 is 16 amino acids. Per germline, CDR1 LGHNA and CDR2 YSLEER.

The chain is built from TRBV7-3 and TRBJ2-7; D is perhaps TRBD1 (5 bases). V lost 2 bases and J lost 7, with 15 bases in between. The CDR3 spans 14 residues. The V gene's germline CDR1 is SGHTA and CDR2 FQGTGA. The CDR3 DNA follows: TGTGCCAGCAGCTTATCACAGGTTAGGATGGAGCAGTACTTC. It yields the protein CASSLSQVRMEQYF.